This T cell receptor beta chain was recovered during a study of molecular identifiers for immune sequencing clone quantification. In the study overall: In replicates, RNA from about 21,000 or 97,000 naive CD8 cells was divided five ways and four parts were sequenced.

The sample holds many counts of this clonotype. Its antigen is currently unknown. CD8+CD4-CCR7+CD45RA+ sorting gave the naive CD8 T cells. General study results and limits: Detectable among approximately 1 million naive cells, according to reports, was Jurkat TCR RNA spiked in from one cell.

TCRdb redid the calling of the PCR reads with MiXCR, one entry per CDR3 protein. The sample holds hundreds of thousands of distinct CDR3 sequences, roughly 23% seen once. The clonotype originates from a human donor in good health. Some libraries in this study had Jurkat cell RNA spiked in. The sequencing input was naive CD8+ T cells from blood, with Jurkat cell RNA spiked in. Subset specified: FACS-sorted CD8+CD4-CCR7+CD45RA+ naive T cells.

The CDR3 DNA reads TGTGCCAGCAGTAGTACTAAAACCTCATGGGACACAGATACGCAGTATTTT. It encodes CASSSTKTSWDTDTQYF. J is TRBJ2-3 and V is TRBV6-6; D gene uncertain. The germline V and J ends were trimmed by 5 bases and 2 bases, with 20 bases remaining between them. The CDR3 has 17 amino acids. CDR1 and CDR2 from the germline V gene are MNHNY and SVGAGI (reference sequence).